This TCR beta chain was obtained from a study of T cell changes during pregnancy in multiple sclerosis. The data were produced by immunoSEQ multiplex PCR, yet TCRdb's version contains in-frame clones alone and is incomplete. The data contain more than 60,000 clones, about 91% of them singletons. Trimming removed 3 bases from V and 1 base from J, with 9 bases in between. The CDR3 sequence is 14 residues long. In germline, CDR1 is LNHDA, CDR2 SQIVND (reference sequence). J is TRBJ1-1 and V is TRBV19; D not resolved. The sequence was obtained from a female donor in good health, enrolled as a control in a pregnancy study. The sample here was CD4+ T cells from peripheral blood mononuclear cells, taken in the third trimester of pregnancy. CDR3 nucleotide sequence: TGTGCCAGTAGTATGAGGGCAGGGAACACTGAAGCTTTCTTT. Its protein is CASSMRAGNTEAFF.